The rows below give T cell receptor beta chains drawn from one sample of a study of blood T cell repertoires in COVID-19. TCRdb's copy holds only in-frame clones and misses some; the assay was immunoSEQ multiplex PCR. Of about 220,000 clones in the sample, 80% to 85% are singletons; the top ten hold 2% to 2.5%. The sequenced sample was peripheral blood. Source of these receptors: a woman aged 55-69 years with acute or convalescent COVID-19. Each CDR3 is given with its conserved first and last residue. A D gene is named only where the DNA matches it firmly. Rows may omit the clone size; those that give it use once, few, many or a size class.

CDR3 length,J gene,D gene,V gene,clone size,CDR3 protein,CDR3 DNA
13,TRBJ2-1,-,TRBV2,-,CASSDGDFNEQFF,TGTGCCAGCAGTGACGGGGACTTCAATGAGCAGTTCTTC
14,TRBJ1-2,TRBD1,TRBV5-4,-,CASSEVDRGYGYTF,TGTGCCAGCAGCGAGGTTGACAGGGGGTACGGCTACACCTTC
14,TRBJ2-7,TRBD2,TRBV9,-,CASSVGLGTYEQYF,TGTGCCAGCAGCGTGGGACTAGGTACTTACGAGCAGTACTTC
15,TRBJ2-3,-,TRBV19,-,CASSPGGISTDTQYF,TGTGCCAGTAGCCCCGGCGGGATTAGCACAGATACGCAGTATTTT
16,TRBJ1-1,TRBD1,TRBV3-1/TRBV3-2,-,CASSRRRTGENTEAFF,TGTGCCAGCAGTCGACGAAGGACAGGTGAGAACACTGAAGCTTTCTTT
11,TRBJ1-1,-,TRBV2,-,CASIGNTEAFF,TGTGCCAGCATCGGGAACACTGAAGCTTTCTTT
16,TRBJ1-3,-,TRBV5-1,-,CASSLGMGLPGNTIYF,TGCGCCAGCAGCTTGGGAATGGGGCTGCCTGGAAACACCATATATTTT
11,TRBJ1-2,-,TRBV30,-,CAWTDWYGYTF,TGTGCCTGGACCGACTGGTATGGCTACACCTTC
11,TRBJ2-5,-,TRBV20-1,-,CSATRRETQYF,TGCAGTGCTACTAGGCGGGAGACCCAGTACTTC
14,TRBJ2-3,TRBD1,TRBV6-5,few,CASSSRGGRDTQYF,TGTGCCAGCAGTTCGCGAGGGGGCAGAGATACGCAGTATTTT
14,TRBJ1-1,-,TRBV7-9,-,CASSQTGANTEAFF,TGTGCCAGCAGCCAAACGGGAGCAAACACTGAAGCTTTCTTT
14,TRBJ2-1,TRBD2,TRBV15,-,CATCRGGTGNEQFF,TGTGCCACGTGCCGGGGGGGGACTGGCAATGAGCAGTTCTTC
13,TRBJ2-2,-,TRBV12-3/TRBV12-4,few,CASSFVQTGELFF,TGTGCCAGCAGTTTTGTTCAGACCGGGGAGCTGTTTTTT
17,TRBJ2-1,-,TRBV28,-,CASSSRTDMSSYNEQFF,TGTGCCAGCAGTTCCCGGACAGACATGAGCTCCTACAATGAGCAGTTCTTC
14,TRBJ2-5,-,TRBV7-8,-,CASTVGGRQETQYF,TGTGCCAGCACTGTGGGGGGGCGACAAGAGACCCAGTACTTC
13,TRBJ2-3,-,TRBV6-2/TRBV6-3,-,CASSSDTTDTQYF,TGTGCCAGCAGTTCGGACACCACAGATACGCAGTATTTT
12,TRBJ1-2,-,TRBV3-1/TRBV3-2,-,CASSQNLYGYTF,TGTGCCAGCAGCCAAAATTTATATGGCTACACCTTC
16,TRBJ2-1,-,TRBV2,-,CASSGDLGQKIYEQFF,TGTGCCAGCAGCGGCGACCTTGGACAGAAGATATATGAGCAGTTCTTC
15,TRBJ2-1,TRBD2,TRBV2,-,CASSESSGTSYEQFF,TGTGCCAGCAGTGAAAGCTCCGGGACTAGCTATGAGCAGTTCTTC
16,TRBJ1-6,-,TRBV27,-,CASSPWGGSYNSPLHF,TGTGCCAGCAGCCCCTGGGGAGGGTCCTATAATTCACCCCTCCACTTT
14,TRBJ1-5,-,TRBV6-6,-,CASSYTDSNQPQHF,TGTGCCAGCAGCTATACAGATAGCAATCAGCCCCAGCATTTT
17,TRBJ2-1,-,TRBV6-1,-,CASSEAPPGDSYNEQFF,TGTGCCAGCAGTGAAGCGCCACCGGGGGACTCCTACAATGAGCAGTTCTTC
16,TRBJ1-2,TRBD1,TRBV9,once,CASSVHRGGADYGYTF,TGTGCCAGCAGCGTACACAGAGGGGGCGCCGACTATGGCTACACCTTC
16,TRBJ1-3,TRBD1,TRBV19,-,CASSADRVGTGNTIYF,TGTGCCAGTAGTGCCGACAGGGTTGGAACTGGAAACACCATATATTTT
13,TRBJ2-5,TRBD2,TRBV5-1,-,CASSSSGKETQYF,TGCGCCAGCAGCTCCAGCGGGAAAGAGACCCAGTACTTC
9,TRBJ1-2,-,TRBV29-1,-,CSVIAGYTF,TGCAGCGTAATCGCGGGCTACACCTTC
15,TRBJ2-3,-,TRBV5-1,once,CASRGDGQHTDTQYF,TGCGCCAGCAGGGGAGATGGACAGCACACAGATACGCAGTATTTT
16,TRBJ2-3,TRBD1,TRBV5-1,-,CASSLAGQGGGDTQYF,TGCGCCAGCAGCTTGGCCGGACAGGGAGGAGGGGATACGCAGTATTTT
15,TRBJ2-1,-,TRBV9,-,CASSVGTSQRGEQFF,TGTGCCAGCAGCGTAGGCACTAGCCAACGGGGTGAGCAGTTCTTC
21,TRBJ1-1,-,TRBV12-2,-,CASRSPFLVSQTPPKNTEAFF,TGTGCAAGTCGCTCCCCCTTCCTAGTTTCCCAAACTCCCCCAAAGAACACTGAAGCTTTCTTT
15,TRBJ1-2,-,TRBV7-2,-,CASSLAGSTSYGYTF,TGTGCCAGCAGCTTGGCGGGGTCTACGAGCTATGGCTACACCTTC
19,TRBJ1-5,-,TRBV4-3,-,CASSQDLYVDNPVNQPQHF,TGCGCCAGCAGCCAAGATCTTTACGTTGACAACCCGGTGAATCAGCCCCAGCATTTT
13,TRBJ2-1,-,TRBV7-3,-,CASSLSSYNEQFF,TGTGCCAGCAGCTTAAGTAGTTACAATGAGCAGTTCTTC
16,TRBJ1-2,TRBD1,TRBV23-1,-,CASSQTKTGGGFGYTF,TGCGCCAGCAGTCAAACCAAGACAGGGGGCGGCTTTGGCTACACCTTC
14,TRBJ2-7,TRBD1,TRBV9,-,CASSPWDRGYEQYF,TGTGCCAGCAGCCCCTGGGACAGGGGCTACGAGCAGTACTTC
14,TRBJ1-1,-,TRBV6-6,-,CASSYAGKNTEAFF,TGTGCCAGCAGTTACGCAGGGAAGAACACTGAAGCTTTCTTT
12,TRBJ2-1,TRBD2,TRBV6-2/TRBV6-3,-,CASSSTLAGEFF,TGTGCCAGCAGCAGCACACTAGCGGGGGAGTTCTTC
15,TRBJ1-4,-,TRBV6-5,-,CASRADRTHNEKLFF,TGTGCCAGCAGGGCCGACAGGACCCATAATGAAAAACTGTTTTTT
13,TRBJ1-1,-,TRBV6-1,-,CASSDRGNTEAFF,TGTGCCAGCAGTGACAGGGGGAACACTGAAGCTTTCTTT
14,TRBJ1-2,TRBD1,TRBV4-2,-,CASSPQDREDGYTF,TGTGCCAGCAGCCCTCAGGACAGGGAGGATGGCTACACCTTC
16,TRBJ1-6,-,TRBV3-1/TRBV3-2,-,CASSYWTVMNNSPLHF,TGTGCCAGCAGCTATTGGACAGTGATGAATAATTCACCCCTCCACTTT
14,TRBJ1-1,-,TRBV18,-,CASSPRQLNTEAFF,TGTGCCAGCTCACCAAGACAGTTGAACACTGAAGCTTTCTTT
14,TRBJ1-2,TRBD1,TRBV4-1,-,CASSQGTGSIGYTF,TGCGCCAGCAGCCAAGGGACAGGTTCGATTGGCTACACCTTC
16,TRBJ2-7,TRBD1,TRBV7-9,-,CASSLGTVDRADEQYF,TGTGCCAGCAGCTTAGGGACCGTGGACAGGGCCGACGAGCAGTACTTC
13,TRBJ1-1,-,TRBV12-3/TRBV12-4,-,CASSFSVNTEAFF,TGTGCCAGCAGTTTTAGCGTGAACACTGAAGCTTTCTTT
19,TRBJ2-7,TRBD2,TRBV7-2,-,CASSLQRGLAGLLGYEQYF,TGTGCCAGCAGCTTACAACGCGGACTAGCGGGCTTACTAGGTTACGAGCAGTACTTC
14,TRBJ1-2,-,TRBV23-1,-,CASSRRTRLYGYTF,TGCGCCAGCAGCCGCCGGACACGGCTCTATGGCTACACCTTC